These 10 T cell receptor beta chains were all obtained from the same sample, sequenced in a study of T cells in Graves' hyperthyroidism and ophthalmopathy. Regions amplified from RNA transcripts were the TCR beta CDR3 regions. The study used the HTBI primer set for a first-round RT-PCR of the TCR CDR3. TCRdb re-derived calls from the multiplex PCR reads in MiXCR, one entry per CDR3 protein. The sample holds 270,000 or so distinct CDR3 sequences, nearly 15% seen once. Source material: blood. Every receptor here comes from a woman in her forties or fifties with Graves' hyperthyroidism that later progressed to Graves' ophthalmopathy.

This clonotype was seen repeatedly, ten times or more. The CDR3 sequence: CASRQGINNEQFF. The DNA of the CDR3 is TGTGCCAGCCGACAGGGGATTAACAATGAGCAGTTCTTC. This sequence joins TRBV28 and TRBJ2-1, with TRBD1 matching over 8 bases. The germline CDR1 and CDR2 sequences are MDHEN and SYDVKM. The CDR3 totals 13 residues. The junction had 5 bases not matched to a gene; V was cut back by 8 bases and J by 5 bases.

This clonotype was observed at least ten times. The V gene is TRBV10-3, the J gene TRBJ2-1; 7 bases match TRBD2. The V gene's germline CDR1 is ENHRY and CDR2 SYGVKD. This CDR3 has 14 amino acids. V gave up 2 bases and J gave up 6 bases; unmatched junction bases: 4. The CDR3 is CAISESGIVNEQFF. The CDR3 region has the DNA TGTGCCATCAGTGAGAGCGGGATAGTCAATGAGCAGTTCTTC.

The genes are TRBV19 and TRBJ2-3; D is unclear. Germline CDR1 reads LNHDA; CDR2 reads SQIVND (reference sequence). The CDR3 loop spans 15 amino acids. The germline V and J ends were trimmed by 5 bases and 4 bases, with 16 bases remaining between them. The CDR3 loop is CASSLSAFPPDTQYF. As DNA, the CDR3 is TGTGCCAGTAGTTTGTCAGCGTTCCCCCCAGATACGCAGTATTTT.

The rearrangement joins TRBV3-1 to TRBJ1-2; TRBD1 matches 8 bases. Germline V lookup: CDR1 LGHDT, CDR2 YNNKEL (reference sequence). V dropped 3 bases and J dropped 2; count of bases not matched to a gene: 11. The CDR3 has 17 amino acids. CDR3 nucleotide sequence: TGTGCCAGCAGCCAGGGATCTCGGACAGGGTTAAACTATGGCTACACCTTC. Its translation: CASSQGSRTGLNYGYTF.

Many counts were recorded for this clonotype. This chain joins TRBV28 and TRBJ2-7, with D possibly TRBD2 on 6 matching bases. This CDR3 has 15 amino acids. Germline CDR1 is MDHEN and CDR2 is SYDVKM. The V end was cut by 6 bases, the J end by 0 bases, with 15 bases between. As DNA, the CDR3 is TGTGCCAGCAGCCTCGGGTGGGAGGCCTCCTACGAGCAGTACTTC. This gives the protein CASSLGWEASYEQYF.

This clonotype has more than one count but fewer than ten. This sequence joins TRBV5-4 and TRBJ2-7, with D perhaps matching TRBD2 (5 bases). V was shortened by 0 bases and J by 1 base, with 17 bases between the two germline ends. The CDR3 has 17 residues. CDR1 and CDR2 (germline): SGHNT, YYREEE (reference sequence). The CDR3: CASSLAARAGRSYEQYF. The CDR3, as DNA: TGTGCCAGCAGCTTGGCCGCCCGGGCGGGCCGTTCCTACGAGCAGTACTTC.

This clonotype was picked up many times. The chain links TRBV29-1 to TRBJ2-5; D uncertain. The CDR3 has 13 amino acids. The V gene's germline CDR1 is SQVTM and CDR2 ANQGSEA. Trimming took off 5 bases at V and 4 bases at J, with 14 bases between the two ends. CDR3 residues: CSVLSGMGETQYF. DNA of the CDR3: TGCAGCGTTCTTTCAGGAATGGGAGAGACCCAGTACTTC.

There are many counts of this clonotype. The chain carries TRBV20-1 and TRBJ2-7; 10 nucleotides match TRBD2. The CDR3 consists of 13 residues. CDR1 and CDR2 (germline): DFQATT, SNEGSKA (reference sequence). The ends lost 6 bases at V and 2 bases at J; junction bases unmatched: 4. The CDR3 reads CSATSGVPYEQYF. CDR3 sequence (DNA): TGCAGTGCCACTAGCGGGGTCCCCTACGAGCAGTACTTC.

The CDR3 is CATSDSELAGVGEQFF. The CDR3 region has the DNA TGTGCCACCAGTGATTCTGAACTAGCGGGAGTAGGTGAGCAGTTCTTC. The chain carries TRBV24-1 and TRBJ2-1; TRBD2 agrees at 11 bases. This CDR3 comprises 16 residues. Per germline, CDR1 KGHDR and CDR2 SFDVKD. Unmatched junction bases numbered 8, after V lost 2 bases and J lost 9 bases.

This clonotype has a count of ten or more. The chain links TRBV20-1 to TRBJ2-7; 7 bases map to TRBD1. Germline V gives CDR1 DFQATT, CDR2 SNEGSKA (reference sequence). Losses at the gene ends were 5 bases for V and 3 bases for J; bases not matched to a gene: 7. The CDR3 contains 13 residues. DNA of the CDR3: TGCAGTGCTCGCGGACAGGTGAGCTACGAGCAGTACTTC. Encoded protein: CSARGQVSYEQYF.